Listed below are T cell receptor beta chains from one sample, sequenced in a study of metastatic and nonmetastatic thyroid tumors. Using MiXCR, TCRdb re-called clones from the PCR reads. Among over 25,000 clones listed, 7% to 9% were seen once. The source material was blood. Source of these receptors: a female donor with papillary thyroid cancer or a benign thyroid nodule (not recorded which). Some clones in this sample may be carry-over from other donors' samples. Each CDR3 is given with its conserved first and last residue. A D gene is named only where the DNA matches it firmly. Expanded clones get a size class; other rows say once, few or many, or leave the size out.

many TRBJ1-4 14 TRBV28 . CASSLYVTNEKLFF TGTGCCAGCAGTTTATACGTAACTAATGAAAAACTGTTTTTT
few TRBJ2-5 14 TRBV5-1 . CASSTGSDQETQYF TGCGCCAGCAGCACGGGATCCGACCAAGAGACCCAGTACTTC
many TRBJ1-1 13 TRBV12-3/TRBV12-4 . CASSLVRGTEAFF TGTGCCAGCAGTTTAGTCCGGGGAACTGAAGCTTTCTTT
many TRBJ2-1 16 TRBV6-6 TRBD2 CASSYALAGAYNEQFF TGTGCCAGCAGTTACGCTCTAGCGGGAGCCTACAATGAGCAGTTCTTC
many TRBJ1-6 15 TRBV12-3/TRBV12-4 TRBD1 CASSLDRDRNSPLHF TGTGCCAGCAGTTTAGACCGGGACAGAAATTCACCCCTCCACTTT
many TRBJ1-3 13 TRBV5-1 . CASSVGSGNTIYF TGCGCCAGCAGCGTGGGATCTGGAAACACCATATATTTT
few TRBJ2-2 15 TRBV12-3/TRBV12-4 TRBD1 CASKGYRGNTGELFF TGTGCCAGCAAAGGTTACAGGGGGAACACCGGGGAGCTGTTTTTT
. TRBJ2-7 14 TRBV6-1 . CASRGGATVYEQYF TGTGCCAGCAGGGGCGGGGCGACGGTCTACGAGCAGTACTTC
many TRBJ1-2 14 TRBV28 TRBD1 CASRSSQGARGYTF TGTGCCAGCAGATCGTCACAGGGGGCGCGGGGCTACACCTTC
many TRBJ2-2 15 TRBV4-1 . CASSRNWANTGELFF TGCGCCAGCAGCCGCAACTGGGCCAACACCGGGGAGCTGTTTTTT
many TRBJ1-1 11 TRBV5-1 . CASSGTGLAFF TGCGCCAGCAGCGGTACAGGTTTGGCTTTCTTT
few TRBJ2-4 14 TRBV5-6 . CASSFLAAKNIQYF TGTGCCAGCAGCTTTTTGGCGGCCAAAAACATTCAGTACTTC
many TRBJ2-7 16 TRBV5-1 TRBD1 CASSKAGQGGLYEQYF TGCGCCAGCAGCAAGGCGGGACAGGGGGGCCTCTACGAGCAGTACTTC
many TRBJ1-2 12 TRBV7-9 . CASSLEERGYTF TGTGCCAGCAGCTTAGAGGAGAGGGGCTACACCTTC
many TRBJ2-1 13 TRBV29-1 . CSVWAGSYNEQFF TGCAGCGTTTGGGCTGGCTCCTACAATGAGCAGTTCTTC
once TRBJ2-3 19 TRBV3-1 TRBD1 CASSQVARGRNHNTDTQYF TGTGCCAGCAGCCAAGTGGCCAGGGGGCGTAACCATAACACAGATACGCAGTATTTT
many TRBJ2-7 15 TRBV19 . CASSMNDRIHYEQYF TGTGCCAGTAGTATGAACGACAGAATCCACTACGAGCAGTACTTC
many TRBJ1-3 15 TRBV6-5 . CASSYTGPPGNTIYF TGTGCCAGCAGTTATACAGGGCCGCCTGGAAACACCATATATTTT
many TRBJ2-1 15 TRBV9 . CASRATTGRTNEQFF TGTGCCAGCAGGGCAACCACGGGACGGACTAATGAGCAGTTCTTC
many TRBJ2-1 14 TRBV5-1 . CASEKQGAYNEQFF TGCGCCAGCGAGAAACAGGGAGCCTACAATGAGCAGTTCTTC
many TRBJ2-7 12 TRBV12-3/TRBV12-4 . CASSMGGYEQYF TGTGCCAGCAGTATGGGCGGCTACGAGCAGTACTTC
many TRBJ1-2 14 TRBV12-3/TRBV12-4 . CASSTGGRAYGYTF TGTGCCAGCAGCACCGGGGGGAGGGCCTATGGCTACACCTTC
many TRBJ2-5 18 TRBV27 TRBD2 CATHSRLAGDPYQETQYF TGTGCCACCCACAGTCGGCTAGCGGGGGACCCGTACCAAGAGACCCAGTACTTC
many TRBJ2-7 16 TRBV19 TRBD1 CASRPGTGPGSYEQYF TGTGCCAGCCGTCCCGGGACAGGGCCCGGGTCCTACGAGCAGTACTTC
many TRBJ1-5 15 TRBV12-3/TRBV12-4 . CASSAGQYSNQPQHF TGTGCCAGCAGCGCCGGACAGTATAGCAATCAGCCCCAGCATTTT
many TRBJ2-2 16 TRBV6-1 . CASSASTSYSTGELFF TGTGCCAGCAGTGCCTCTACTAGCTACAGCACCGGGGAGCTGTTTTTT
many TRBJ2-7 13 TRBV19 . CASSIDRNYEQYF TGTGCCAGTAGTATTGACAGAAACTACGAGCAGTACTTC
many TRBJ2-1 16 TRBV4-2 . CASSQESPSSYNEQFF TGTGCCAGCAGCCAAGAGAGTCCTAGCTCCTACAATGAGCAGTTCTTC
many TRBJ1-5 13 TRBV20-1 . CSAGSIINQPQHF TGCAGTGCCGGGAGTATAATCAATCAGCCCCAGCATTTT
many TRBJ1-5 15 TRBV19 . CASTPRGGSNQPQHF TGTGCCAGTACCCCAAGGGGGGGAAGCAATCAGCCCCAGCATTTT
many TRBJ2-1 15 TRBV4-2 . CASSPFRSSYNEQFF TGTGCCAGCAGCCCCTTTCGGAGCTCCTACAATGAGCAGTTCTTC
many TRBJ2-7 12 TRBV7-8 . CASSLAPHEQYF TGTGCCAGCAGCTTAGCGCCGCACGAGCAGTACTTC
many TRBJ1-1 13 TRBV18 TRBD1 CASSTGGDPSAFF TGTGCCAGCTCAACAGGGGGGGACCCATCCGCTTTCTTT
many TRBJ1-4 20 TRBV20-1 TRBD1 CSARDQVREQGFRGVEKLFF TGCAGTGCTAGAGATCAAGTCCGGGAACAGGGGTTTAGGGGGGTCGAAAAACTGTTTTTT
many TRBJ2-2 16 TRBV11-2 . CASSLGRHSNTGELFF TGTGCCAGCAGCTTAGGACGGCATTCGAACACCGGGGAGCTGTTTTTT